This entry lists 12 T cell receptor beta chains sequenced from one sample in a study of shared clonotypes between healthy human individuals. Naive CD8 isolation took CD45RO-negative cells positively selected for CCR7 and excluded terminally differentiated effector memory CD45RA+ cells. Clones were sequenced by immunoSEQ multiplex PCR, and TCRdb holds only the in-frame ones, with some missing. The table lists about 2 million clones, approximately 94% of them singletons. Input material: naive CD8+ T cells sorted from blood. All receptors derive from a man aged 18 to 30 in good health.

The V gene is TRBV15, the J gene TRBJ1-6; the D is unclear. CDR3 length: 15 residues. Trimming stripped 0 bases from V and 7 bases from J, with 10 bases between. Per germline, CDR1 LNHNV and CDR2 YYDKDF (reference sequence). The CDR3 DNA follows: TGTGCCACCAGCAGAGATCCCCCCCCAAATTCACCCCTCCACTTT. It translates to CATSRDPPPNSPLHF.

This clone has only one observation. V gene TRBV30 combines with J gene TRBJ1-2, with D tentatively TRBD1 (6 bases). The CDR3 covers 15 residues. Germline CDR1 reads GTSNPN; CDR2 reads SVGIG (reference sequence). V lost 7 bases and J lost 2, with 20 bases in between. The CDR3 spells CAYSTGPARNYGYTF. Written as DNA, the CDR3 is TGTGCCTATTCGACAGGCCCAGCTCGGAACTATGGCTACACCTTC.

The V and J genes are TRBV4-1 and TRBJ1-2; D is unresolved. Germline loops: CDR1 MGHRA, CDR2 YSYEKL. V was trimmed by 0 bases and J by 4 bases, leaving 9 bases between them. The CDR3 is made up of 14 amino acids. Here the CDR3 reads CASSQDSATYGYTF. The CDR3 DNA reads as TGCGCCAGCAGCCAAGATTCGGCCACCTATGGCTACACCTTC.

V is TRBV27 and J is TRBJ2-2; D gene unclear. The V gene lost 5 bases and the J gene lost 6 bases, with 7 bases spanning the gap. This CDR3 region has 12 residues. Germline assignment: CDR1 MNHEY and CDR2 SMNVEV (reference sequence). CDR3 DNA: TGTGCCAGCAGTAAAGCACCCGGGGAGCTGTTTTTT. Residues: CASSKAPGELFF.

The chain has TRBV6-5 and TRBJ2-7; D ambiguous. Germline V lookup: CDR1 MNHEY, CDR2 SVGAGI. V was cut by 2 bases and J by 1 base, with 6 bases left in between. The CDR3 contains 13 residues. CDR3 sequence: CASSYQISYEQYF. As DNA, the CDR3 is TGTGCCAGCAGTTACCAGATTTCCTACGAGCAGTACTTC.

This clone showed up just once. The rearrangement joins TRBV11-3 to TRBJ2-1; TRBD2 matches 15 bases. Germline V lookup: CDR1 SGHNT, CDR2 YENEEA. The CDR3 contains 18 residues. The V segment lost 0 bases and the J segment 8 bases; nucleotides outside the gene matches: 8. In nucleotides, the CDR3 is TGTGCCAGCAGCTTAGATGGACTAGCGGGAGGGCCTAGTGATGAGCAGTTCTTC. Its translation is CASSLDGLAGGPSDEQFF.

The chain joins TRBV4-1 to TRBJ1-1; D not certain. The V gene's germline CDR1 is MGHRA and CDR2 YSYEKL. V lost 0 bases and J 4 bases, leaving 9 bases between the germline ends. This CDR3 spans 14 amino acids. The CDR3 DNA reads TGCGCCAGCAGCCAAGAATCCCGGGGCACTGAAGCTTTCTTT. This codes for CASSQESRGTEAFF.

The chain joins TRBV11-2 to TRBJ2-2; a weak D match, TRBD2 (5 bases). This CDR3 has 15 amino acids. Trimming removed 3 bases at V and 4 bases at J, with 12 bases between. Germline V CDR1 and CDR2: SGHAT, FQNNGV. CDR3 DNA sequence: TGTGCCAGCAGCTTGGGCCCGGGGTCCACCGGGGAGCTGTTTTTT. It specifies CASSLGPGSTGELFF.

The V and J genes are TRBV30 and TRBJ2-1, with 11 bases matching TRBD2. Germline V CDR1 and CDR2: GTSNPN, SVGIG (reference sequence). Trimming took 7 bases from V and 4 from J; bases not matched to a gene: 3. CDR3 length equals 13 residues. The CDR3 loop is CASTSGVYNEQFF. CDR3 sequence (DNA): TGTGCCTCGACTAGCGGGGTTTACAATGAGCAGTTCTTC.

The chain has TRBV2 and TRBJ1-5; 9 bases line up with TRBD1. The germline gives CDR1 SNHLY, CDR2 FYNNEI. The V gene end was trimmed by 6 bases and the J gene end by 4 bases; junction bases not matched to a gene: 10. The CDR3 sequence is 16 residues long. The CDR3 is CASSATGGEGNQPQHF. The CDR3 nucleotides read TGTGCCAGCAGCGCTACAGGGGGCGAGGGGAATCAGCCCCAGCATTTT.

This chain joins TRBV5-1 and TRBJ2-2; D is possibly TRBD2 (6 bases). Germline CDR1 SGHRS, CDR2 YFSETQ. The V gene lost 0 bases and the J gene lost 5 bases, with 17 bases spanning the gap. The CDR3 is made up of 17 amino acids. CDR3 DNA sequence: TGCGCCAGCAGCTTGGTTCCCGTGGAGGGCGGGACCGGGGAGCTGTTTTTT. This translates into CASSLVPVEGGTGELFF.

The chain has TRBV28 and TRBJ2-1; the match to TRBD2 covers 15 bases. The V and J ends lost 5 bases and 15 bases, in that order; junction bases with no gene match: 11. Germline V gene sequence: CDR1 MDHEN, CDR2 SYDVKM. The CDR3 contains 15 residues. In nucleotides, the CDR3 is TGTGCCAGCAGTCCTGGACTAGCGGGGGGGCCCGTCTTGTTCTTC. Its translation is CASSPGLAGGPVLFF.